This paragraph reports one TCR beta chain. Its antigen is undetermined. The entry originates in a study of T cell responses to AZD1222 COVID-19 vaccine. Study-wide findings and caveats: Repertoire collection took place solely once the T cell response had peaked.

Data came from immunoSEQ multiplex PCR; TCRdb stores just in-frame clones and leaves some out. Here the sample spans some 120,000 clones, 87% being singletons. The CDR3 runs to 15 residues. V dropped 3 bases and J dropped 0 bases, with 12 bases sitting between them. Germline CDR1 LNHDA, CDR2 SQIVND (reference sequence). V and J are TRBV19 and TRBJ2-7; D is perhaps TRBD1 (6 bases). This specimen was peripheral blood, taken on day 0 of AZD1222 vaccination. This clonotype was sampled from an adult in good health. DNA for the CDR3: TGTGCCAGTAGTATTTCCACAGGGACCTCCTACGAGCAGTACTTC. Protein sequence: CASSISTGTSYEQYF.